This T cell receptor beta chain was observed in a study of OX40 agonist ivuxolimab in advanced cancers. The overall study: The drug used for patients, ivuxolimab, was an agonistic anti-OX40 (CD134) antibody.

Blood got drawn at baseline, again on cycle 4 day 1, and then on cycle 7 day 1. The method was immunoSEQ multiplex PCR; TCRdb's version includes in-frame clones alone and lacks a portion of them. The table lists 20,000 or so clones, more than 65% of them singletons. Specimen: CD4+ or CD8+ T cells sorted from blood, collected in a trial of the OX40 agonist ivuxolimab. The receptor was isolated from an adult with an advanced solid tumor such as melanoma, head and neck, liver or kidney cancer.

The CDR3 loop is CASSFPGSTDTQYF. CDR3 DNA: TGTGCCAGCAGTTTCCCGGGGAGCACAGATACGCAGTATTTT. The chain joins TRBV6-5 to TRBJ2-3; D may be TRBD2 (5 bases). The CDR3 is 14 amino acids. V was clipped by 4 bases and J by 0 bases, with 8 bases between them. CDR1 MNHEY and CDR2 SVGAGI come from the germline V gene.